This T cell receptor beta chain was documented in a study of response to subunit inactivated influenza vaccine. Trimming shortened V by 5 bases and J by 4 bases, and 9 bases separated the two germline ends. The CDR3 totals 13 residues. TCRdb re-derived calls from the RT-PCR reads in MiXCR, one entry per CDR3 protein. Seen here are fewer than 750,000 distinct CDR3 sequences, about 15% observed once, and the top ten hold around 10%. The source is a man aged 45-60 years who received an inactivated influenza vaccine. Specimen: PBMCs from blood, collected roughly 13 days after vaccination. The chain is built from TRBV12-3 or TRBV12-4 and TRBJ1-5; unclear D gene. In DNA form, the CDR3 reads TGTGCCAGCAGTCCCGCATTTAATCAGCCCCAGCATTTT. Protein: CASSPAFNQPQHF.